The subject of this entry is one TCR beta chain. Its specificity is not known. The sample is drawn from a study of cytomegalovirus exposure and HLA in healthy donors. Whole-study context: Inside one of the first data releases sat around 77 million unique TCRs taken from HLA-typed donors. When 350 to 500 donors were genotyped, over 80% of them were found to fall in the Caucasian-associated ancestry cluster.

PCR amplification relied on 60 Vbeta primers (plus 13 Jbeta primers). Profiling relied on immunoSEQ multiplex PCR, and the TCRdb table lists in-frame clones only, not all of them. The sample shows 95,000 to 100,000 clones, 75% of them seen only once. Findings of the study overall: Using a false discovery rate of 0.05, a later analysis showed that 16,951 TCR beta sequences were associated with HLA alleles. The productive fraction for most TCR beta V segments was about 87% or about 30% in an earlier analysis.

Germline values: CDR1 SGHRS, CDR2 YFSETQ. The V segment lost 2 bases and the J segment 6 bases; nucleotides outside the gene matches: 5. This CDR3 has 16 amino acids. The genes are TRBV5-1 and TRBJ2-1; 13 positions agree with TRBD2. The sequenced sample was PBMCs. This clonotype originated in a man aged 50 to 59 in good health and CMV-seronegative. The CDR3 spells CASSLIRTSGSNEQFF. The DNA of the CDR3 is TGCGCCAGCAGCTTAATTAGGACTAGCGGGAGCAATGAGCAGTTCTTC.